The clone carrying this T cell receptor beta chain came up many times. Its antigen is unidentified. A single record per CDR3 protein comes from TCRdb applying MiXCR to the 5' RACE reads. The table lists a few hundred thousand distinct CDR3 sequences, around 4.1% of them singletons. The entry originates in a study of T cells after yellow fever vaccination. Study results and limitations: Clones from primary vaccination mostly reappeared after the booster (96% CD4, over 85% CD8). Contaminating bulk clonotypes could be abundant in FACS-sorted repertoires.

V lost 6 bases, J lost 1 base, and 15 bases lay in between. This CDR3 is 16 amino acids long. Germline loops: CDR1 MDHEN, CDR2 SYDVKM. This rearrangement joins TRBV28 to TRBJ2-2; D perhaps matches TRBD2 (6 bases). The sample in question was PBMCs, obtained 5 days after the yellow fever booster vaccination. This sequence originates from a man aged 18 to 30 who received the YFV17D yellow fever vaccine. DNA for the CDR3: TGTGCCAGCAGCCTCCCGGTGGGGGGGAACACCGGGGAGCTGTTTTTT. Its translation is CASSLPVGGNTGELFF.